Listed below are T cell receptor beta chains from one sample, sequenced in a study of graft-versus-host responses after intestinal transplantation. Their antigens are not known. Measured with immunoSEQ multiplex PCR; TCRdb has only the in-frame clones, and not every one. In the table there are roughly 110,000 clones, approximately 90% of which are singletons. Sequences were derived from unstimulated CD4+ T cells sorted from spleen or lymph node cells, sampled before transplant. Receptors were obtained from a human donor who was the organ donor for an intestinal transplant. Both conserved end residues are part of each CDR3. A D gene is named only where the DNA matches it firmly. Only part of the rows carry a size: once, few, many, or a class if the clone is expanded.

D: NA; size: NA; J: TRBJ2-2; V: TRBV19; length: 16; DNA: TGTGCCAGTAGTATTGGGGAGCGGAGGTACACCGGGGAGCTGTTTTTT; CDR3: CASSIGERRYTGELFF
D: NA; size: NA; J: TRBJ1-1; V: TRBV7-8; length: 13; DNA: TGTGCCAGCAGCCGAGGCATGAACACTGAAGCTTTCTTT; CDR3: CASSRGMNTEAFF
D: TRBD2; size: NA; J: TRBJ2-1; V: TRBV5-4; length: 18; DNA: TGTGCCAGCAGCTTGTTCCCCCGCGGGACTAGCGGCTCGAATGAGCAGTTCTTC; CDR3: CASSLFPRGTSGSNEQFF
D: TRBD2; size: NA; J: TRBJ2-5; V: TRBV6-1; length: 15; DNA: TGTGCCAGCAGCCGGACTAGCGGCGGAGTGAGGACCCAGTACTTC; CDR3: CASSRTSGGVRTQYF
D: NA; size: NA; J: TRBJ2-4; V: TRBV12-1; length: 19; DNA: TGTGCCATTCAAGGCCGGAGTCACCGGGCCCCACTAGCCAAAAACATTCAGTACTTC; CDR3: CAIQGRSHRAPLAKNIQYF
D: NA; size: NA; J: TRBJ2-3; V: TRBV7-3; length: 15; DNA: TGTGCCAGCAGCTTTCAGGCCGGAAGCACAGATACGCAGTATTTT; CDR3: CASSFQAGSTDTQYF
D: TRBD1; size: NA; J: TRBJ1-2; V: TRBV20-1; length: 11; DNA: TGCAGTGCCTACAGGGGCTATGGCTACACCTTC; CDR3: CSAYRGYGYTF
D: TRBD1; size: NA; J: TRBJ1-1; V: TRBV7-9; length: 14; DNA: TGTGCCAGCAGCCACGGGACAGGGGGCACTGAAGCTTTCTTT; CDR3: CASSHGTGGTEAFF
D: NA; size: NA; J: TRBJ1-3; V: TRBV14; length: 13; DNA: TGTGCCAGCAGCCAAGGACAGGGAAACACCATATATTTT; CDR3: CASSQGQGNTIYF
D: NA; size: NA; J: TRBJ1-1; V: TRBV2; length: 12; DNA: TGTGCCAGCAGTGAGGGGGTTACTGAAGCTTTCTTT; CDR3: CASSEGVTEAFF
D: TRBD1; size: once; J: TRBJ2-7; V: TRBV6-5; length: 15; DNA: TGTGCCAGCACCCAAGCCCGACAGGGGGTCAACGAGCAGTACTTC; CDR3: CASTQARQGVNEQYF
D: NA; size: NA; J: TRBJ2-1; V: TRBV5-1; length: 11; DNA: TGCGCCAGCAGAGTGGGCAATGAGCAGTTCTTC; CDR3: CASRVGNEQFF
D: NA; size: NA; J: TRBJ2-7; V: TRBV9; length: 14; DNA: TGTGCCAGCAACGCCGGGACTCCTCCCTACGAGCAGTACTTC; CDR3: CASNAGTPPYEQYF
D: NA; size: NA; J: TRBJ2-3; V: TRBV5-1; length: 16; DNA: TGCGCCAGCAGCTTGTTACTGGCGGGAACCCCAGATACGCAGTATTTT; CDR3: CASSLLLAGTPDTQYF
D: TRBD1; size: NA; J: TRBJ1-6; V: TRBV27; length: 17; DNA: TGTGCCAGCAGTTTATCGGTCAGGGGGTCCTATAATTCACCCCTCCACTTT; CDR3: CASSLSVRGSYNSPLHF
D: NA; size: NA; J: TRBJ1-1; V: TRBV27; length: 13; DNA: TGTGCCAGCCGCAATTACATGAACACTGAAGCTTTCTTT; CDR3: CASRNYMNTEAFF
D: TRBD1; size: NA; J: TRBJ1-1; V: TRBV2; length: 16; DNA: TGTGCCAGCAGCGACAGGGGGCAGACCGTGAACACTGAAGCTTTCTTT; CDR3: CASSDRGQTVNTEAFF
D: NA; size: once; J: TRBJ1-1; V: TRBV18; length: 15; DNA: TGTGCCAGCTCACCAATGACAGGACTGAACACTGAAGCTTTCTTT; CDR3: CASSPMTGLNTEAFF
D: TRBD1; size: NA; J: TRBJ1-1; V: TRBV29-1; length: 14; DNA: TGCAGCGTTGAAGTACAGGGGAAGAACACTGAAGCTTTCTTT; CDR3: CSVEVQGKNTEAFF
D: NA; size: NA; J: TRBJ2-2; V: TRBV25-1; length: 12; DNA: TGTGCCAGCAGAACTCTGTCCGGGGAGCTGTTTTTT; CDR3: CASRTLSGELFF